This TCR beta chain was observed in a study of T cell responses to AZD1222 COVID-19 vaccine. To note about this clone: Its antigen is not identified.

TCRdb's table, derived via immunoSEQ multiplex PCR, lists solely in-frame clones and lacks some. The sample consists of 150,000 or so clones, 92% of them appearing once. Germline lookup yields CDR1 SGHRS and CDR2 YFSETQ. Unmatched junction bases numbered 11, after V lost 4 bases and J lost 6 bases. The CDR3 runs 15 residues. Whole-study findings and limits: Reports say nearly half of spike-specific TCRs go after unmutated variant regions.

The sequencing here drew on peripheral blood, taken 28 days after the second AZD1222 dose. The TCR was taken from an adult who received the AZD1222 COVID-19 vaccine. This chain links TRBV5-1 with TRBJ1-1; the match to TRBD1 covers 8 bases. The CDR3 DNA follows: TGCGCCAGCAGCCAAGGGACGGACAGGGCCCCTGAAGCTTTCTTT. Amino acids: CASSQGTDRAPEAFF. The whole variable domain, filled in from reference TRBV5-1 and TRBJ1-1, reads KAGVTQTPRYLIKTRGQQVTLSCSPISGHRSVSWYQQTPGQGLQFLFEYFSETQRNKGNFPGRFSGRQFSNSRSEMNVSTLELGDSALYLCASSQGTDRAPEAFFGQGTRLTVV.